Sequencing of this T cell receptor beta chain was carried out in a study of post-analysis software for immune sequencing data. Study context: Both relapsing-remitting and secondary progressive multiple sclerosis featured among the disease courses, as did progressive-relapsing multiple sclerosis.

cDNA libraries for TCR beta contained unique molecular identifiers. T cells numbering roughly 0.9 to 10 million yielded cDNA molecules that totaled some 500,000. One entry per CDR3 protein, called by TCRdb with MiXCR from the PCR reads. The sample includes around 710,000 distinct CDR3 sequences, around 46% of them seen just once. Study outcomes and limitations: Samples from a shared batch, those prepared together, strongly co-clustered by F measure. TRBV segments more frequent in patients than in controls numbered several and included TRBV5-6, TRBV5-1 and TRBV20-1. Comparison with controls showed significantly lower normalized Chao1 diversity in multiple sclerosis patients.

CDR3 length: 15 amino acids. Notes on this clonotype: Its antigen is not known.

Sample: blood. The chain combines TRBV12-3 or TRBV12-4 with TRBJ2-7; TRBD2 is a possible D gene (6 bases). Gene TRBJ2-5 matches the end of the DNA better, so the J call may be wrong. The receptor was derived from a girl aged 5 to 17 with multiple sclerosis. CDR3 sequence (DNA): TGTGCCAGCAAGGGCTCCCCAGGGACTCAAGAGACCCAGTACTTC. The encoded protein is CASKGSPGTQETQYF.